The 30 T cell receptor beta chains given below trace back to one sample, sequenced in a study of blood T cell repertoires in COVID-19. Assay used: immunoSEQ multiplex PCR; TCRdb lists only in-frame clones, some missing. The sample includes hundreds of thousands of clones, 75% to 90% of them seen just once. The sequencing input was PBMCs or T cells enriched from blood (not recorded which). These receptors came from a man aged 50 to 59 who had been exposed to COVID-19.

CDR3: CASREGSVAGELFF. CDR3 in DNA: TGTGCCAGCAGAGAGGGAAGTGTCGCCGGGGAGCTGTTTTTT. This chain joins TRBV28 and TRBJ2-2, with D possibly matching TRBD2 (5 bases). Germline values: CDR1 MDHEN, CDR2 SYDVKM. This CDR3 is built from 14 residues. V dropped 6 bases and J dropped 6 bases, with 14 bases sitting between them.

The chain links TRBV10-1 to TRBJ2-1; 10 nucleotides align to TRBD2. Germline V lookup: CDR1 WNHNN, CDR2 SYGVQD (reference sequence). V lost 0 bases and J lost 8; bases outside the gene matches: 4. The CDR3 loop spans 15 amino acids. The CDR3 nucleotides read TGCGCCAGCAGTGAGTCGGGACTAGCGCAGGATGAGCAGTTCTTC. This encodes CASSESGLAQDEQFF.

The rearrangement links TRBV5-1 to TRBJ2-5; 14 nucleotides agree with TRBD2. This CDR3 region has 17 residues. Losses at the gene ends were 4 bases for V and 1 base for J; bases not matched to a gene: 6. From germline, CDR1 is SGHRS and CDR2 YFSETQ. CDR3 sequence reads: CASSIGLAGGPQETQYF. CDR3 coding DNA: TGCGCCAGCAGCATCGGACTAGCGGGAGGCCCCCAAGAGACCCAGTACTTC. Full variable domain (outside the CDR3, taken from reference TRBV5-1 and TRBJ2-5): KAGVTQTPRYLIKTRGQQVTLSCSPISGHRSVSWYQQTPGQGLQFLFEYFSETQRNKGNFPGRFSGRQFSNSRSEMNVSTLELGDSALYLCASSIGLAGGPQETQYFGPGTRLLVL.

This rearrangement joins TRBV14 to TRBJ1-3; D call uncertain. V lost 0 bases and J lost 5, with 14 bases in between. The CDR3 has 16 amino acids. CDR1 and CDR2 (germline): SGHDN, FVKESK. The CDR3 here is CASSQEADGARNTIYF. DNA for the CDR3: TGTGCCAGCAGCCAAGAGGCAGATGGAGCCAGAAACACCATATATTTT.

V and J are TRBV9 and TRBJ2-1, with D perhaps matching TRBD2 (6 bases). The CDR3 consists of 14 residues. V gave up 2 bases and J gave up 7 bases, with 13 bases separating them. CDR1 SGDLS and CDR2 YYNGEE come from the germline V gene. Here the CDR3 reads CASSVSGSNNEQFF. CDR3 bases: TGTGCCAGCAGCGTCTCCGGGAGTAATAATGAGCAGTTCTTC.

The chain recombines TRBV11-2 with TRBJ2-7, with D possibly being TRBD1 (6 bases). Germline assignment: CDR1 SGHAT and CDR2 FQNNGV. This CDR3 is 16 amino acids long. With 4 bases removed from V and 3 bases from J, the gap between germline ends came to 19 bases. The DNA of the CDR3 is TGTGCCAGCAGCTACCGGTTTGGGACACCCTTCTACGAGCAGTACTTC. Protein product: CASSYRFGTPFYEQYF. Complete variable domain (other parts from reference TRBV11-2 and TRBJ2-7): EAGVAQSPRYKIIEKRQSVAFWCNPISGHATLYWYQQILGQGPKLLIQFQNNGVVDDSQLPKDRFSAERLKGVDSTLKIQPAKLEDSAVYLCASSYRFGTPFYEQYFGPGTRLTVT.

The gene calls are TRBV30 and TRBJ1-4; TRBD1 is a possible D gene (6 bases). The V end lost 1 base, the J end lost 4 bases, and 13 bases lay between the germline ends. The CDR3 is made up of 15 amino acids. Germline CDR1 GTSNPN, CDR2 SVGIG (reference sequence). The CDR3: CAWSAGGAVNEKLFF. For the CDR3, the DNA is TGTGCCTGGAGTGCTGGGGGGGCAGTTAATGAAAAACTGTTTTTT.

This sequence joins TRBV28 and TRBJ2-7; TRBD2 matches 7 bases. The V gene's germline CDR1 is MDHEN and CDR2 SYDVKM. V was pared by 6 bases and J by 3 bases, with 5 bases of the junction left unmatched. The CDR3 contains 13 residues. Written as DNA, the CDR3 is TGTGCCAGCAGATCGGGACTAATCTACGAGCAGTACGTC. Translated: CASRSGLIYEQYV.

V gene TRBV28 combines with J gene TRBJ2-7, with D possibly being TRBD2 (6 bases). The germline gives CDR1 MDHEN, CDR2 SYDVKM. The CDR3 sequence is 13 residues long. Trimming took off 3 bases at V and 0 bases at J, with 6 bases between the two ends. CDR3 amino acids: CASSLGGSYEQYV. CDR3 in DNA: TGTGCCAGCAGTTTGGGGGGCTCCTACGAGCAGTACGTC.

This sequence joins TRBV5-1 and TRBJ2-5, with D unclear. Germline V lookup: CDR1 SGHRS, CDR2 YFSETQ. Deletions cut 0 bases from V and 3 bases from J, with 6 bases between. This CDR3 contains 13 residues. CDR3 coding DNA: TGCGCCAGCAGCTTGGCCGACAAAGAGACCCAGTACTTC. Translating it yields CASSLADKETQYF.

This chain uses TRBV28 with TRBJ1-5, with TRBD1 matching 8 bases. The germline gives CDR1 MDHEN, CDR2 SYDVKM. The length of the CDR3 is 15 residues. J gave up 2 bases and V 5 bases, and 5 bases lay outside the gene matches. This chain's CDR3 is CASSDRGYGNQPQHF. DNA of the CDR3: TGTGCCAGCAGTGACAGGGGATACGGCAATCAGCCCCAGCATTTT.

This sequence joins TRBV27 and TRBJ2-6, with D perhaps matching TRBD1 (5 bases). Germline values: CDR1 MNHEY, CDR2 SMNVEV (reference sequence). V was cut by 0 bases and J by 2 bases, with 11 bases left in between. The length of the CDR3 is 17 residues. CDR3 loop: CASSLSWTRAGANVLTF. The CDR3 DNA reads TGTGCCAGCAGTTTATCCTGGACCAGGGCTGGGGCCAACGTCCTGACTTTC.

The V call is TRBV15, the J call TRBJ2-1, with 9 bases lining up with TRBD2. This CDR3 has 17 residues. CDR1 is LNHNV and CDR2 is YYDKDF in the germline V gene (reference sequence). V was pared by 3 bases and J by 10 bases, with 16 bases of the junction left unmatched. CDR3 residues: CATSRGSLAGPIEEQFF. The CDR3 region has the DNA TGTGCCACCAGCAGGGGATCCCTAGCGGGACCCATAGAGGAGCAGTTCTTC.

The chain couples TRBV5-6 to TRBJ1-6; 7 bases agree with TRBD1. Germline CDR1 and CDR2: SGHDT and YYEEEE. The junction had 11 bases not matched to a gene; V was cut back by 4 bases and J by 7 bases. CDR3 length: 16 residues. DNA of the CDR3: TGTGCCAGCAGCCCTACCTTAACAGGGGAAAATTCACCCCTCCACTTT. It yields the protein CASSPTLTGENSPLHF.

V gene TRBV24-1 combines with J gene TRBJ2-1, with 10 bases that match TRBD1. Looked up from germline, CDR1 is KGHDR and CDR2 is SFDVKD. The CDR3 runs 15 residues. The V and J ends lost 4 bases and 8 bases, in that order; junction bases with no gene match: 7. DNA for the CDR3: TGTGCCACCAGTGACCCGGGACAGGGGATCCATGAGCAGTTCTTC. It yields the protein CATSDPGQGIHEQFF.

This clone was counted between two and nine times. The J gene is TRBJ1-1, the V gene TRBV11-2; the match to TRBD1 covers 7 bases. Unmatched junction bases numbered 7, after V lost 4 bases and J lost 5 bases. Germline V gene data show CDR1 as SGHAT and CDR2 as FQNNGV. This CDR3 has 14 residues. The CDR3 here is CASSSPRGPTEAFF. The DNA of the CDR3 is TGTGCCAGCAGCTCACCGAGGGGGCCAACTGAAGCTTTCTTT.

CDR3 sequence: CASSLPYLAGRVGEQYV. The CDR3 nucleotides read TGTGCCAGCAGCTTACCCTATCTAGCGGGGCGAGTGGGGGAGCAGTACGTC. The rearrangement joins TRBV7-8 to TRBJ2-7, with 9 bases fitting TRBD2. There are 17 residues in the CDR3. CDR1 is SGHVS and CDR2 is FQNEAQ in the germline V gene. Losses at the gene ends were 2 bases for V and 7 bases for J; bases not matched to a gene: 15.

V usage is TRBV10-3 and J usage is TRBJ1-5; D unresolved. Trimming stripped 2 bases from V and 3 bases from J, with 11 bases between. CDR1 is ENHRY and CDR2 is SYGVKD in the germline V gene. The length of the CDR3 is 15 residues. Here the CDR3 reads CAISELAGFNQPQHF. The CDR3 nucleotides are TGTGCCATCAGTGAGCTTGCGGGGTTCAATCAGCCCCAGCATTTT.

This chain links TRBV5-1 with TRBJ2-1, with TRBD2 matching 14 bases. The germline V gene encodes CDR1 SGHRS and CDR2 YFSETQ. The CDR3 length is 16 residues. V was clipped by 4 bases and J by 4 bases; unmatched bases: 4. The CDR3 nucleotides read TGCGCCAGCAGCGACAGACTAGCGGGAGGGTACAATGAGCAGTTCTTC. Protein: CASSDRLAGGYNEQFF.

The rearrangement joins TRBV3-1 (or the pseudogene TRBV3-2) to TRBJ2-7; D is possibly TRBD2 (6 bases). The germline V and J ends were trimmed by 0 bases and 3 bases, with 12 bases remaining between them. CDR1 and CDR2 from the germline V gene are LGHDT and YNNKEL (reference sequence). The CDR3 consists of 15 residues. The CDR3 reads CASSQDPGVFYEQYF. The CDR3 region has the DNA TGTGCCAGCAGCCAAGATCCGGGGGTTTTCTACGAGCAGTACTTC.

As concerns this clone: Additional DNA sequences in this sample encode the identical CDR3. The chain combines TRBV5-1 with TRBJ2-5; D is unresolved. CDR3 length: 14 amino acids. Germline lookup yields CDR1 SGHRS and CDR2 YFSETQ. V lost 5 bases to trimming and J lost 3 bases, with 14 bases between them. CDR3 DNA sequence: TGCGCCAGCAGAGGTTTGGCAGGAAAAGAGACCCAGTACTTC. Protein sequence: CASRGLAGKETQYF.

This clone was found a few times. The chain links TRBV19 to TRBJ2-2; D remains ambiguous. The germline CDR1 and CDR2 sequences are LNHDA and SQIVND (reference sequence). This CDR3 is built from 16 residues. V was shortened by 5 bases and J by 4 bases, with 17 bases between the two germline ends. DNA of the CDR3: TGTGCCAGTAGTCTGGGCCCCCGGTCACCCACCGGGGAGCTGTTTTTT. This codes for CASSLGPRSPTGELFF.

CDR3 sequence reads: CASSQGAGGDYNEQFF. The CDR3 DNA is TGTGCCAGCAGCCAAGGAGCGGGAGGGGACTACAATGAGCAGTTCTTC. The V call is TRBV4-2, the J call TRBJ2-1, with 10 positions matching TRBD2. Germline CDR1 reads LGHNA; CDR2 reads YNFKEQ. With 1 base clipped from V and 3 bases from J, the junction kept 3 bases outside the gene matches. CDR3 size: 16 residues.

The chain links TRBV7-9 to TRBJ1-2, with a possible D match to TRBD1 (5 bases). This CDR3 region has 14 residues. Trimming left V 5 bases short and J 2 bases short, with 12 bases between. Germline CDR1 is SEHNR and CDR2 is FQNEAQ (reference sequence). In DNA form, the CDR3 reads TGTGCCAGCAGCCGGGTCACAGGAAACTATGGCTACACCTTC. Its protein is CASSRVTGNYGYTF.

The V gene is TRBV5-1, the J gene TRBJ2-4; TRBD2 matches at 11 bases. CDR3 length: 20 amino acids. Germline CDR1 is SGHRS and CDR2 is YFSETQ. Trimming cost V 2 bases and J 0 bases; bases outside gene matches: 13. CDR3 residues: CASSFRPGLADTLAKNIQYF. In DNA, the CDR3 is TGCGCCAGCAGCTTTCGACCGGGACTAGCGGACACTCTAGCCAAAAACATTCAGTACTTC.

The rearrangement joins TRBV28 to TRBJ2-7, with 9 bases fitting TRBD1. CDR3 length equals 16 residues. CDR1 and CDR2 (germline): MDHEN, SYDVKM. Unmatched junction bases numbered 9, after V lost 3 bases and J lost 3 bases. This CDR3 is CASSFAAGTGNYEQYF. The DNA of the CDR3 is TGTGCCAGCAGTTTCGCCGCCGGGACAGGGAACTACGAGCAGTACTTC.

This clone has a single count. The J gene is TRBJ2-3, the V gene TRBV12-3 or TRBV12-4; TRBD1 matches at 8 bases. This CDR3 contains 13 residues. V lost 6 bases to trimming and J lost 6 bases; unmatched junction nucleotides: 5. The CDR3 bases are TGTGCCAGCAGCCTGACAGGGGCGGATACGCAGTATTTT. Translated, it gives CASSLTGADTQYF.

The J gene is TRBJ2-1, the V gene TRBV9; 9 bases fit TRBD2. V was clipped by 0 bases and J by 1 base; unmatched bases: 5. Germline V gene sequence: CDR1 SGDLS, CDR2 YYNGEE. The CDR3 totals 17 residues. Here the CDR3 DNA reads TGTGCCAGCAGCGTAGGGGCTAGCGGGGAGTCCTACAATGAGCAGTTCTTC. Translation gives CASSVGASGESYNEQFF.

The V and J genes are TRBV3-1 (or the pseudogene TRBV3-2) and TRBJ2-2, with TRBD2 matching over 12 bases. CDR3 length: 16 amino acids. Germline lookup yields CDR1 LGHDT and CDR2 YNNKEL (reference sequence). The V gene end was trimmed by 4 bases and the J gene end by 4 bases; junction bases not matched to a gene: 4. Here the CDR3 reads CASSRLAGAGTGELFF. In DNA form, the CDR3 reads TGTGCCAGCAGCCGACTAGCGGGGGCGGGCACCGGGGAGCTGTTTTTT.

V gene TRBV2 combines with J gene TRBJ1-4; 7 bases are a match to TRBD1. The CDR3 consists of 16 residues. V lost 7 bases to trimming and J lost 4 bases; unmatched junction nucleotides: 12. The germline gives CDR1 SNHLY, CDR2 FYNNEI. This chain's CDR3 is CASTERQGGYNEKLFF. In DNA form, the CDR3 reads TGTGCCAGCACCGAACGACAGGGCGGCTATAATGAAAAACTGTTTTTT.